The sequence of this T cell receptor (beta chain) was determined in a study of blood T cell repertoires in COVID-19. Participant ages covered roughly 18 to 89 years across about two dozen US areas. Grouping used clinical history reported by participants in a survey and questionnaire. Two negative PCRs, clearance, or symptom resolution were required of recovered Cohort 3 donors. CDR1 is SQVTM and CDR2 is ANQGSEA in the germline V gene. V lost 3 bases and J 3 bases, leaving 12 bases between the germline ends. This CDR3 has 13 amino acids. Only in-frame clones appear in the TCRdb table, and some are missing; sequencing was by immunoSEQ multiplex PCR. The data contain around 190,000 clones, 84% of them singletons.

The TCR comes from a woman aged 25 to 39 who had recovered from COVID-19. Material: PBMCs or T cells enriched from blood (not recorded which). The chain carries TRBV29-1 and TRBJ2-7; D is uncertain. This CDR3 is CSVEIGEHYEQYF. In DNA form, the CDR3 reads TGCAGCGTTGAGATTGGTGAGCACTACGAGCAGTACTTC.